This is a list of T cell receptor beta chains from one sample in a study of shared clonotypes between healthy human individuals. The assay was immunoSEQ multiplex PCR, and TCRdb's table has in-frame clones only and misses some. The sample yields fewer than 850,000 clones, roughly 78% seen once. The sequenced sample was memory CD4+ T cells sorted from blood. Receptors originate from a woman in her twenties or thirties in good health. Each CDR3 is given with its conserved first and last residue. A D gene is named only where the DNA matches it firmly. Not every row has a clone size; where given, it reads once, few, many or a size class.

V gene	clone size	D gene	J gene	CDR3 DNA	CDR3 protein
TRBV9	once	-	TRBJ1-1	TGTGCCAGCAGCGTATTCGACCAAATGAACACTGAAGCTTTCTTT	CASSVFDQMNTEAFF
TRBV2	-	TRBD1	TRBJ2-7	TGTGCCAGCAGGGGGGACAGAACCTACGAGCAGTACTTC	CASRGDRTYEQYF
TRBV5-1	few	TRBD2	TRBJ2-7	TGCGCCAGCAGCCTGAGTGGGGCGGCTAGCGGGGACTACGAGCAGTACTTC	CASSLSGAASGDYEQYF
TRBV27	-	TRBD2	TRBJ2-5	TGTGCCAGCAGTCCGATAGCGGGAGGGCCAGAGACCCAGTACTTC	CASSPIAGGPETQYF
TRBV28	-	-	TRBJ2-1	TGTGCCAGCAGTTCACTACCCTTCGGGACTGATGAGCAGTTCTTC	CASSSLPFGTDEQFF
TRBV6-6	once	-	TRBJ1-1	TGTGCCAGCAGTACCCTGACGGGGAACACTGAAGCTTTCTTT	CASSTLTGNTEAFF
TRBV9	few	TRBD2	TRBJ2-7	TGTGCCAGCAGCGAAACTAGCGCGACCTCCTACGAGCAGTACTTC	CASSETSATSYEQYF
TRBV4-1	few	-	TRBJ1-2	TGCGCCAGCAGCCAAGAATGGCGTAGGGCTTACTATGGCTACACCTTC	CASSQEWRRAYYGYTF
TRBV7-6	-	TRBD2	TRBJ2-1	TGTGCCAGCAGCTTAGTTGCGGGAGGGCCGAATGAGCAGTTCTTC	CASSLVAGGPNEQFF
TRBV28	-	-	TRBJ2-7	TGTGCCAGCAAAGACAGGCCTACCTACGAGCAGTACTTC	CASKDRPTYEQYF